This T cell receptor beta chain was sequenced in a study of cytomegalovirus exposure and HLA in healthy donors. The PCR employed 60 Vbeta primers together with 13 Jbeta primers. The assay was immunoSEQ multiplex PCR, and TCRdb's table has in-frame clones only and misses some. The data show 100,000 to 150,000 clones, roughly 8.8% seen once. V was pared by 0 bases and J by 0 bases, with 3 bases of the junction left unmatched. Germline loops: CDR1 SGHRS, CDR2 YFSETQ. The CDR3 runs to 16 residues. The chain carries TRBV5-1 and TRBJ2-1; TRBD2 matches 7 bases. Sequencing was carried out using PBMCs. This TCR derives from a woman aged 40 to 50 in good health and CMV-seropositive. The CDR3 is CASSLGLAGSYNEQFF. In DNA form, the CDR3 reads TGCGCCAGCAGCTTGGGACTAGCCGGCTCCTACAATGAGCAGTTCTTC.